The clone carrying this T cell receptor (beta chain) turned up a few times. The data belong to a study of blood T cell repertoires in COVID-19. As for the study in general: Specimens from acute and convalescent COVID-19 originated in the United States, Italy and Spain. The analysed material was cDNA or gDNA that came from T cells, B-cell-depleted T cells, or PBMCs.

Only in-frame clones appear in the TCRdb table, and some are missing; sequencing was by immunoSEQ multiplex PCR. This table has about 330,000 clones, approximately 85% appearing once. This clonotype was obtained from a human donor in a cohort sampled during active COVID-19. Sequences were obtained from peripheral blood.

CDR3 in amino acids: CASSARQGRVYEQYF. The DNA of the CDR3 is TGTGCCAGCAGCGCCCGACAGGGGAGGGTCTACGAGCAGTACTTC. The gene calls are TRBV7-6 and TRBJ2-7; D is possibly TRBD1 (8 bases). The CDR3 is 15 amino acids. The germline V and J ends were trimmed by 5 bases and 3 bases, with 17 bases remaining between them. Germline loops: CDR1 SGHVS, CDR2 FNYEAQ.